This TCR beta chain was sequenced in a study of blood T cell repertoires in COVID-19 (dated by TCRdb to 2018 to 2021). Context from the whole study: The collaborator samples originated in the United States, Italy and Spain and spanned the acute and convalescent phases of COVID-19. The material from the prospective study consisted of cDNA or gDNA derived from T cells, B-cell-depleted T cells, or PBMCs. Subjects who had been exposed to COVID-19, were actively infected with it, or had recovered from it provided the deeply sampled blood TCRbeta repertoires that made up the dataset. The repertoires were released in a freely available public database meant as a resource for research on the immune response to SARS-CoV-2. The samples were drawn from the first 160 participants of the ongoing ImmuneRACE study and from 950 to 1,500 subjects provided by 6 global collaborators. Nearly every sample came with metadata listing a de-identified subject ID, COVID-19 status, age in years and sex. HLA class I and class II types, where available, came from metadata supplied by the sample provider rather than from assay-based typing. General findings and caveats noted by the study authors: The amount of clinical and demographic metadata varied by source and participant and was provided uncurated.

The immunoSEQ Assay, a bias-controlled multiplex PCR, was used to amplify TCRbeta CDR3 regions from genomic DNA. From the authors' description of their analysis: The number of nucleated cells in each sample was estimated from the amplification of reference gene primers within the assay. To quantify the absolute abundance of each unique TCRbeta CDR3 rearrangement, sequence reads were collapsed and filtered. For each sample, productive Simpson clonality was calculated by taking the square root of Simpson's diversity index across productive rearrangements. Imported from immuneACCESS, the table was reduced by TCRdb to in-frame sequences with V and J called. These copies leave out some clones; in studies compared against another copy, an unresolved V gene accounts for under half, and the cause of the remainder is not known. V and J calls and clone size are those listed in that table; D and trimming were worked out from the DNA. This sample lists around 310,000 clones; 90% were detected once. The ten largest clones represent under 1.1% of the sample.

In this sample, this clone turned up once. Its antigen has not been determined. Base qualities are not recorded, but no much larger clone differs from it by a single base. V lost 1 base and J lost 5 bases; the stretch between them is 14 bases long. According to the germline V gene, CDR1 reads SGHVS and CDR2 reads FQNEAQ. Measured from the cysteine to the phenylalanine, the CDR3 is 15 residues long. Of all the DNA, just the CDR3 is kept, 45 bases in frame from base 1. One collaborating source in Seattle enrolled patients during active infection and followed them longitudinally through the course of disease. Whole blood was collected in K2EDTA tubes by collaborating institutions according to the institutions' own protocols. For TCRbeta analysis, collaborators shipped samples in one of three forms: frozen whole blood, isolated PBMCs, or DNA extracted from either of those sample types.

The source is a woman in her thirties or forties with COVID-19, enrolled during active disease. Recombination joined TRBV7-8 with TRBJ2-5; no D segment can be confidently identified. Sequencing used peripheral blood. The DNA sequence reads TGTGCCAGCAGCTTAGGGCCGGCCCAAGCGGAGACCCAGTACTTC. This gives the protein CASSLGPAQAETQYF. Full variable domain (CDR3 extended with the reference TRBV7-8 and TRBJ2-5 proteins): GAGVSQSPRYKVAKRGQDVALRCDPISGHVSLFWYQQALGQGPEFLTYFQNEAQLDKSGLPSDRFFAERPEGSVSTLKIQRTQQEDSAVYLCASSLGPAQAETQYFGPGTRLLVL.